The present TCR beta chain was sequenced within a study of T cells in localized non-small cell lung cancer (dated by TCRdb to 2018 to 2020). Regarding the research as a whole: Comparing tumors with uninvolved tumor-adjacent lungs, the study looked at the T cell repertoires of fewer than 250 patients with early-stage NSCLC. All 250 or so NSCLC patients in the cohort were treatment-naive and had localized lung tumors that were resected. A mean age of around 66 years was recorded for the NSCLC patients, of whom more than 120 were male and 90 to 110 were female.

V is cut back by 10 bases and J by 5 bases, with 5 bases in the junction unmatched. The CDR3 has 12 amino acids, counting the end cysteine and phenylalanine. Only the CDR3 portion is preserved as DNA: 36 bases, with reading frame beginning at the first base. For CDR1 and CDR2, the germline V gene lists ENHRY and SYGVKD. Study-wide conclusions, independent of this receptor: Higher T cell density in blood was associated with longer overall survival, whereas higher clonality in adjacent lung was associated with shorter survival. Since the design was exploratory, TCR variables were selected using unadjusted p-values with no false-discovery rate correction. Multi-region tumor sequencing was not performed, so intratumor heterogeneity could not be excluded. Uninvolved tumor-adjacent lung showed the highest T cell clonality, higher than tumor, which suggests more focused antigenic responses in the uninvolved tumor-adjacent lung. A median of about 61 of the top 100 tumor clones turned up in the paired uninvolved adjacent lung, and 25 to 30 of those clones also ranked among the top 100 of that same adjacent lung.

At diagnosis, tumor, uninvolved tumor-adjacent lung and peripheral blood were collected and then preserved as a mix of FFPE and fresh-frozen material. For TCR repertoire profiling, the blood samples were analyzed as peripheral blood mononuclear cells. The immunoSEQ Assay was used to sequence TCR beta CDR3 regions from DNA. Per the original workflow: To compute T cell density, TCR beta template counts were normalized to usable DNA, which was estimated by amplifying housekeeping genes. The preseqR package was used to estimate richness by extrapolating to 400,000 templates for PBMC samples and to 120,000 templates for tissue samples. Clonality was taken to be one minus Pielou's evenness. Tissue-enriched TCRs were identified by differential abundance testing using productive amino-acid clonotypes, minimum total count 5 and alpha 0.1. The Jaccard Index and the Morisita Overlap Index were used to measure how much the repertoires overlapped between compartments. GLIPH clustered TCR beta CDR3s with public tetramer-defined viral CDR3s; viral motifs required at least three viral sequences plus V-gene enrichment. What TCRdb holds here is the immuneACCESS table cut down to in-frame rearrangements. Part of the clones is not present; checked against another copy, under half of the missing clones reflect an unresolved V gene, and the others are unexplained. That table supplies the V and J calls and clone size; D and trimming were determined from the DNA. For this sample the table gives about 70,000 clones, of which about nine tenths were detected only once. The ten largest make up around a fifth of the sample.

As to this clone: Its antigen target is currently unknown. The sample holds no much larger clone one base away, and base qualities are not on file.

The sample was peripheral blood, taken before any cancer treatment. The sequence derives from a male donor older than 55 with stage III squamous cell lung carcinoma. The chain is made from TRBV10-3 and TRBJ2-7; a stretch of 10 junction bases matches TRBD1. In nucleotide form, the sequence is TGTGCCACCGGGACAGGGGCCCACGAGCAGTACTTC. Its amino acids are CATGTGAHEQYF.